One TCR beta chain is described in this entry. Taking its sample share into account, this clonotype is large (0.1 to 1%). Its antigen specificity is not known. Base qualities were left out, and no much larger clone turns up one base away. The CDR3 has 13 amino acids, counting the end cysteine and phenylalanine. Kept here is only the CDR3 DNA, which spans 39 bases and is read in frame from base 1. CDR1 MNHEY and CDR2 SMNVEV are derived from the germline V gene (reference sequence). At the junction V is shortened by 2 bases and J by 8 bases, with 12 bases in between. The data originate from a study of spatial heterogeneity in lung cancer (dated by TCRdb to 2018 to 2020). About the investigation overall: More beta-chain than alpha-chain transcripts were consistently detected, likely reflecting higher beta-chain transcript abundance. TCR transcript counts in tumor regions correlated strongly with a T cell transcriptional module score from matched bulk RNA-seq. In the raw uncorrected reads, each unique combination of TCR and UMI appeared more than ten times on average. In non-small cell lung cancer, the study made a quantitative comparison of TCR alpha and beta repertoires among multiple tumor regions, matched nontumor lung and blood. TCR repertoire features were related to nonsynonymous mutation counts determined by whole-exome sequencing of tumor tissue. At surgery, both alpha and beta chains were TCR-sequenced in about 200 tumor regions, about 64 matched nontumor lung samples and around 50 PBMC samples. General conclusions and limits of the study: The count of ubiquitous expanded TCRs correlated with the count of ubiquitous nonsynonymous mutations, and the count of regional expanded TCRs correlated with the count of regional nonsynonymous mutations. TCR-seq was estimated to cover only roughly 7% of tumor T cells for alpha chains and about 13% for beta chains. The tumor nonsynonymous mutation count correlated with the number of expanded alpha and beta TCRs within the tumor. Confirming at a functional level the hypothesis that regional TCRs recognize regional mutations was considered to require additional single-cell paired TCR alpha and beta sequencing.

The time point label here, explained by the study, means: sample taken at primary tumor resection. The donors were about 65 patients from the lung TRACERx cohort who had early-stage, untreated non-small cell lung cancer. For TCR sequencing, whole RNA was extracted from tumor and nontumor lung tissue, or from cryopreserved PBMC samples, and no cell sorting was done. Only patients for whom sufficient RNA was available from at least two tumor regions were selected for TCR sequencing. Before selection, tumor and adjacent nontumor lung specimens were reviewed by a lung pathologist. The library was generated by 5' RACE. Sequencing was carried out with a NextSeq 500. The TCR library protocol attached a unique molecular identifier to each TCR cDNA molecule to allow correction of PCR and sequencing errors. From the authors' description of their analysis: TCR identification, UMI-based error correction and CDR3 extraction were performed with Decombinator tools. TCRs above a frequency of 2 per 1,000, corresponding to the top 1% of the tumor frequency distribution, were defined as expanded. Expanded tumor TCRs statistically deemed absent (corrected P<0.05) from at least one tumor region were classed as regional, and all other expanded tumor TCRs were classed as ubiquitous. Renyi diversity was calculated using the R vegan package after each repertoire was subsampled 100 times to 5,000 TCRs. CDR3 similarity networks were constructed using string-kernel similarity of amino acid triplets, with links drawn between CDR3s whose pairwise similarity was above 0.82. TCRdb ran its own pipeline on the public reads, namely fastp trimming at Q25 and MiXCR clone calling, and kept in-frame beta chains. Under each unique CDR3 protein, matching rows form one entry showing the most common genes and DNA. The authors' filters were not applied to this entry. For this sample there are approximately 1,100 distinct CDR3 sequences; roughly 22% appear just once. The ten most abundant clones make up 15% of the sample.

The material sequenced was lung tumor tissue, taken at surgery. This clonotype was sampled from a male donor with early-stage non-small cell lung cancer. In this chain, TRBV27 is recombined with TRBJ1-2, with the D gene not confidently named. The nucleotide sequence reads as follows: TGTGCCAGCAGTTTAAACGGGGTCCGGGGCTACACCTTC. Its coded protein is CASSLNGVRGYTF.